The 16 T cell receptor beta chains given below trace back to one sample, sequenced in a study of blood T cell repertoires in COVID-19. This table comes from immunoSEQ multiplex PCR, and its TCRdb copy is limited to in-frame clones, with some not included. The sample contains approximately 150,000 clones, roughly 84% of which appear only once. The specimen sequenced was peripheral blood. Every receptor here comes from a man aged 55 to 70 with acute or convalescent COVID-19.

The genes are TRBV5-1 and TRBJ2-3; 10 nucleotides align to TRBD1. Germline CDR1 and CDR2: SGHRS and YFSETQ. V dropped 6 bases and J dropped 4; count of bases not matched to a gene: 5. The length of the CDR3 is 14 residues. CDR3 amino acids: CASNLGQGADTQYF. In DNA form, the CDR3 reads TGCGCCAGCAACCTAGGACAGGGGGCAGATACGCAGTATTTT.

This clone was seen a few times. The V gene is TRBV11-2, the J gene TRBJ1-2, with TRBD1 matching over 7 bases. In germline, CDR1 is SGHAT, CDR2 FQNNGV. The CDR3 covers 15 residues. Trimming at V came to 4 bases and at J to 6 bases, leaving 11 bases not matched to a gene. Here the CDR3 reads CASSYRQGPTNGYTF. CDR3 DNA sequence: TGTGCCAGCAGCTATCGACAGGGACCCACTAATGGCTACACCTTC.

The chain couples TRBV11-2 to TRBJ2-7, with TRBD2 matching over 9 bases. There are 14 residues in the CDR3. Germline V lookup: CDR1 SGHAT, CDR2 FQNNGV. The J segment lost 5 bases and the V segment lost 4 bases, leaving 6 bases of the junction unmatched. The DNA for the CDR3 is TGTGCCAGCAGCTGGGGTGCGGGAGGGAACGAGCAGTACTTC. It translates to CASSWGAGGNEQYF.

The table lists this clone with a few counts. The chain has TRBV11-3 and TRBJ2-7, with 10 bases that match TRBD2. Unmatched junction bases numbered 7, after V lost 8 bases and J lost 6 bases. This CDR3 contains 13 residues. Per the germline V gene, CDR1 is SGHNT and CDR2 is YENEEA. Here the CDR3 reads CASSAGGPSEQYF. The CDR3 DNA sequence: TGTGCCAGCTCAGCGGGGGGGCCGAGCGAGCAGTACTTC.

The rearrangement joins TRBV7-2 to TRBJ2-7, with a tentative D call TRBD2 (5 bases). The CDR3 runs 15 residues. The germline gives CDR1 SGHTA, CDR2 FQGNSA. V was pared by 6 bases and J by 5 bases, with 20 bases between. The chain's CDR3 is CASRLWTDVRDEQYF. In nucleotides, the CDR3 is TGTGCCAGCAGACTTTGGACTGATGTACGAGACGAGCAGTACTTC.

This clone was seen more than once but under ten times. The V and J genes are TRBV24-1 and TRBJ2-7; TRBD2 matches at 8 bases. The V gene's germline CDR1 is KGHDR and CDR2 SFDVKD. V was clipped by 5 bases and J by 0 bases; unmatched bases: 8. This CDR3 has 16 amino acids. CDR3: CATSARGGLNSYEQYF. Written as DNA, the CDR3 is TGTGCCACCAGTGCCCGGGGGGGGCTCAACTCCTACGAGCAGTACTTC.

This sequence joins TRBV11-2 and TRBJ2-3, with a weak D call TRBD2 (5 bases). CDR3 length: 15 amino acids. Trimming left V 0 bases short and J 6 bases short, with 13 bases between. Per the germline V gene, CDR1 is SGHAT and CDR2 is FQNNGV. This CDR3 reads CASSLDVASWDTQYF. The CDR3, as DNA: TGTGCCAGCAGCTTAGATGTGGCTAGCTGGGATACGCAGTATTTT.

The gene calls are TRBV28 and TRBJ1-1; 7 bases agree with TRBD1. This CDR3 spans 13 amino acids. J gave up 3 bases and V 5 bases, and 3 bases lay outside the gene matches. Germline V gives CDR1 MDHEN, CDR2 SYDVKM. CDR3 nucleotides: TGTGCCAGCAGTGGGACAGCGGACACTGAAGCTTTCTTT. Amino acids: CASSGTADTEAFF.

The chain uses TRBV6-6 and TRBJ2-7; no clear D. CDR1 MNHNY and CDR2 SVGAGI come from the germline V gene (reference sequence). This CDR3 is 11 amino acids long. V gave up 8 bases and J gave up 3 bases, with 8 bases separating them. CDR3 DNA sequence: TGTGCCAGCCTTTCACTCTACGAGCAGTACTTC. Its translation: CASLSLYEQYF.

Turning to this clone: The same CDR3 can be traced to other DNA sequences in this sample. The chain combines TRBV18 with TRBJ2-5; D not certain. Germline V gene lookup returns CDR1 KGHSH and CDR2 LQKENI. The CDR3 totals 12 residues. Trimming pared 3 bases from V and 5 bases from J, leaving 7 bases between. CDR3 protein: CASSPSEETQYF. For the CDR3, the DNA is TGTGCCAGCTCACCGAGCGAGGAGACCCAGTACTTC. The full variable domain, in which reference TRBV18 and TRBJ2-5 provide the parts outside the CDR3, is NAGVMQNPRHLVRRRGQEARLRCSPMKGHSHVYWYRQLPEEGLKFMVYLQKENIIDESGMPKERFSAEFPKEGPSILRIQQVVRGDSAAYFCASSPSEETQYFGPGTRLLVL.

This chain links TRBV10-3 with TRBJ2-1; D gene unclear. Per germline, CDR1 ENHRY and CDR2 SYGVKD. V dropped 0 bases and J dropped 10 bases, with 7 bases sitting between them. This CDR3 has 12 residues. The CDR3 loop is CAISESLREQFF. As DNA, the CDR3 is TGTGCCATCAGTGAGTCGTTGAGAGAGCAGTTCTTC.

CDR3 sequence (DNA): TGTGCCACCAAGCGGGATAACACCGGGGAGCTGTTTTTT. This gives the protein CATKRDNTGELFF. The J gene is TRBJ2-2, the V gene TRBV2; TRBD2 aligns across 7 bases. Looked up from germline, CDR1 is SNHLY and CDR2 is FYNNEI. This CDR3 is built from 13 residues. Losses at the gene ends were 10 bases for V and 2 bases for J; bases not matched to a gene: 4.

A single count supports this clone. The chain carries TRBV19 and TRBJ1-2, with D possibly matching TRBD1 (5 bases). V dropped 4 bases and J dropped 5 bases, with 20 bases sitting between them. Germline assignment: CDR1 LNHDA and CDR2 SQIVND (reference sequence). The CDR3 is 16 residues long. The CDR3 reads CASSKTQTGGVYGYTF. CDR3 DNA: TGTGCCAGTAGTAAAACCCAGACGGGAGGGGTTTATGGCTACACCTTC.

This chain links TRBV3-1 (or the pseudogene TRBV3-2) with TRBJ2-7; D is ambiguous. The germline V gene has CDR1 LGHDT and CDR2 YNNKEL (reference sequence). This CDR3 has 15 amino acids. V was clipped by 2 bases and J by 2 bases, with 13 bases between them. CDR3 in DNA: TGTGCCAGCAGCCAATTGGGTCAGGCACCCTACGAGCAGTACTTC. Translation: CASSQLGQAPYEQYF.

This chain joins TRBV7-8 and TRBJ1-5, with D hard to call. Germline V lookup: CDR1 SGHVS, CDR2 FQNEAQ. Trimming stripped 5 bases from V and 3 bases from J, with 14 bases between. This CDR3 contains 15 residues. The CDR3 spells CASSPLAGFNQPQHF. In DNA, the CDR3 is TGTGCCAGCAGCCCCCTCGCGGGGTTCAATCAGCCCCAGCATTTT.

The chain combines TRBV9 with TRBJ2-7; TRBD1 aligns across 9 bases. V lost 4 bases, J lost 5 bases, and 4 bases stayed unmatched. The CDR3 is 13 residues long. CDR1 SGDLS and CDR2 YYNGEE come from the germline V gene. CDR3 nucleotides: TGTGCCAGCAGCACCGGGACAGGGAACGAGCAGTACTTC. Residues: CASSTGTGNEQYF.